The rows below give T cell receptor beta chains drawn from one sample of a study of T cells after yellow fever vaccination. TCRdb fed the 5' RACE reads into MiXCR, producing one record per CDR3 protein. The repertoire has 250,000 to 300,000 distinct CDR3 sequences, around 5.3% of them found once; the top ten carry roughly 3.4%. The sample in question was CD4+ T cells sorted from PBMCs, obtained on the day of the yellow fever booster vaccination. The receptors stem from a young man who received the YFV17D yellow fever vaccine. Both conserved end residues are part of each CDR3. The D gene is left open where the match is weak. Clone size appears in some rows only: once, few, many, or a class for an expanded clone.

J | V | D | size | DNA | CDR3
TRBJ2-7 | TRBV7-2 | - | - | TGTGCCAGCAGCGAGGCCCGGGGGCTAATTTACGAGCAGTACTTC | CASSEARGLIYEQYF
TRBJ1-6 | TRBV5-1 | - | many | TGCGCCAGCACATCCGGGGAGGACCATTCACCCCTCCACTTT | CASTSGEDHSPLHF
TRBJ1-2 | TRBV5-1 | TRBD1 | - | TGCGCCAGCAGCTTGGACGGACAGGGAGGTGGCTACACCTTC | CASSLDGQGGGYTF
TRBJ2-3 | TRBV5-4 | TRBD2 | many | TGTGCCAGCAGCTTAAGCGGGGGGCCCTTGCAGGCAGATACGCAGTATTTT | CASSLSGGPLQADTQYF
TRBJ1-2 | TRBV25-1 | - | few | TGTGCCAGCAGTGAATACCGGGGGGGATCTAACTATGGCTACACCTTC | CASSEYRGGSNYGYTF
TRBJ1-6 | TRBV20-1 | - | few | TGCAGTGCTGTCCCGACAGGACATAATTCACCCCTCCACTTT | CSAVPTGHNSPLHF
TRBJ2-1 | TRBV7-2 | - | many | TGTGCCAGCAGCTTGTCCTACAATGAGCAGTTCTTC | CASSLSYNEQFF
TRBJ1-2 | TRBV20-1 | TRBD1 | - | TGCAGTGCACCGGACAGGGGAAGAGGCTACACCTTC | CSAPDRGRGYTF
TRBJ1-3 | TRBV12-3/TRBV12-4 | - | many | TGTGCCAGCAGCCGCTCCGACAGTTCTGGAAACACCATATATTTT | CASSRSDSSGNTIYF
TRBJ1-5 | TRBV20-1 | - | many | TGCAGTGCTCCCATGGGGGGCAATCAGCCCCAGCATTTT | CSAPMGGNQPQHF
TRBJ2-3 | TRBV19 | TRBD2 | - | TGTGCCAGTAGCACTAGCGCGAGCACAGATACGCAGTATTTT | CASSTSASTDTQYF
TRBJ1-6 | TRBV5-1 | - | few | TGCGCCAGCAGCTTGGAGGGAATTACTAATTCACCCCTCCACTTT | CASSLEGITNSPLHF
TRBJ1-6 | TRBV6-5 | - | - | TGTGCCAGCAAGGACACCTATAATTCACCCCTCCACTTT | CASKDTYNSPLHF